The clone carrying this T cell receptor (beta chain) came up a few times. Its antigen is still unknown. V lost 1 base and J lost 3, with 8 bases in between. The CDR3 consists of 14 residues. Looked up from germline, CDR1 is LGHNA and CDR2 is YSLEER. Of the isolated RNA, all was reverse transcribed, and so the sequenced material was expressed TCRB transcripts. Using immunoSEQ multiplex PCR, the repertoire was profiled, and TCRdb retains in-frame clones only, with some absent. The table shows 900,000 or so clones, with 17% occurring only once. A CD45RO/CCR7/CD25/CD127/CD95/CD27 panel sorted naive, central memory, regulatory and stem cell-like memory CD4+ cells. This sample was included in a study of beta chain features in type 1 diabetes. Findings and limits, study-wide: Among patients with Type 1 diabetes, TCRB CDR3s were moderately but significantly shorter in every one of the four CD4+ subsets.

This TCR came from a woman under 30 in good health. Sequencing input: naive CD4+ T cells from blood. This chain connects TRBV4-3 to TRBJ2-3; unclear D gene. Written as DNA, the CDR3 is TGCGCCAGCAGCCAAGTGAGTGGTACAGATACGCAGTATTTT. Translation: CASSQVSGTDTQYF.